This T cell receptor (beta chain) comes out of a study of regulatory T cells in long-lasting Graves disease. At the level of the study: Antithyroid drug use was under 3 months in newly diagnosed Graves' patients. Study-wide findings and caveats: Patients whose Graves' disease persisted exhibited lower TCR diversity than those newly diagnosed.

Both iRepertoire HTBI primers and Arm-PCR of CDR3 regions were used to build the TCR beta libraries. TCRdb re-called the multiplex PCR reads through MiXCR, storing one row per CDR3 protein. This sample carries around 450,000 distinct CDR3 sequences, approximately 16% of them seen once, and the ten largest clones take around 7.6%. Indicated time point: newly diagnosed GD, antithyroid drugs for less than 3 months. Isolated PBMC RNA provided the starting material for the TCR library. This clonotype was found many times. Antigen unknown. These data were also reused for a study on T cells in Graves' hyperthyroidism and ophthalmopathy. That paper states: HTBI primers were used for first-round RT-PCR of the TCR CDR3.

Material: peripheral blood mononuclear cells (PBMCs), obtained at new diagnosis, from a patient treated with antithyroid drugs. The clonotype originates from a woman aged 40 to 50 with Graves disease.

CDR3: CASSRLRTSGVNEQFF. CDR3 DNA: TGTGCCAGCAGTAGACTGCGGACTAGCGGAGTCAATGAGCAGTTCTTC. The genes are TRBV6-1 and TRBJ2-1, with 10 bases lining up with TRBD2. Trimming removed 5 bases from V and 6 bases from J; junction bases left unmatched: 10. The CDR3 loop spans 16 amino acids. Germline V gene lookup returns CDR1 MNHNS and CDR2 SASEGT.